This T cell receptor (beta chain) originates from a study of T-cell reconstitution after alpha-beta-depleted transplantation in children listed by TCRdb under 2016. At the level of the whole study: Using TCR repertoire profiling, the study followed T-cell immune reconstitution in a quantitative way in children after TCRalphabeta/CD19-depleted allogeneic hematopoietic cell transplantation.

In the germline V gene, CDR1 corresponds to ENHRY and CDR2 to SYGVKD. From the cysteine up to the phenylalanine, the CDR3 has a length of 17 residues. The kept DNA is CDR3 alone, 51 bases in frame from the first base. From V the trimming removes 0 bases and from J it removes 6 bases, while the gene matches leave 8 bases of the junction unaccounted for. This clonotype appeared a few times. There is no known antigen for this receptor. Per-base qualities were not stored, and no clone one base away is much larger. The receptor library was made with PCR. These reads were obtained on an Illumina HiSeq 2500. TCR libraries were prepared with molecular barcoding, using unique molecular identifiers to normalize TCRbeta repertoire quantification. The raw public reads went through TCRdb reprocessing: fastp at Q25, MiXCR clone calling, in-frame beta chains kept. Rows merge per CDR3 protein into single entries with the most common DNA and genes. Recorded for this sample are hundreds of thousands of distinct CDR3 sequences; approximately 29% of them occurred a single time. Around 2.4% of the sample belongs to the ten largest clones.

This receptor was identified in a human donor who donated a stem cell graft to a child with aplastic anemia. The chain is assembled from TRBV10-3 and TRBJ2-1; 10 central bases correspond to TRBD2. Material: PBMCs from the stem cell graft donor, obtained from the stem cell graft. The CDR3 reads CAISESAGTSASNEQFF. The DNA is TGTGCCATCAGTGAGTCTGCCGGGACTAGCGCCAGCAATGAGCAGTTCTTC.